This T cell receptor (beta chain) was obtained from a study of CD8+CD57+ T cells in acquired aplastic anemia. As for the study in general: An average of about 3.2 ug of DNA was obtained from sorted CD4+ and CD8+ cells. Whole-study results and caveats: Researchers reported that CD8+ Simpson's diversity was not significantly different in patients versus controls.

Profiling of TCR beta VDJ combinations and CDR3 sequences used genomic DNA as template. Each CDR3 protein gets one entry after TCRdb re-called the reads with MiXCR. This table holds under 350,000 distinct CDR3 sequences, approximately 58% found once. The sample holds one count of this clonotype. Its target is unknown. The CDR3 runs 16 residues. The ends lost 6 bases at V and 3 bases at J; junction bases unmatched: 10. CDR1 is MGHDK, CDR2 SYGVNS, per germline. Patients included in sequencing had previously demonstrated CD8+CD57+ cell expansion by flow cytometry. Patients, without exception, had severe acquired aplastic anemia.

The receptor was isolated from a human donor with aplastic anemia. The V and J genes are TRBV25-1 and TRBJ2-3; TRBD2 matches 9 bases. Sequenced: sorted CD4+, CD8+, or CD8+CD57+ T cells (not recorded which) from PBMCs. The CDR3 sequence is CASRDASGTFTDTQYF. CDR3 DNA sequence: TGTGCCAGCAGGGATGCTAGCGGGACCTTTACAGATACGCAGTATTTT.